This passage covers 8 T cell receptor beta chains from one sample sequenced in a study of blood T cell repertoires in COVID-19. Here immunoSEQ multiplex PCR was the method, and the copy in TCRdb shows in-frame clones only, minus some. Among some 90,000 clones listed, 75% to 90% were seen once. Sequencing input: peripheral blood. These receptor sequences come from a woman of 80 years or more with acute or convalescent COVID-19.

The chain recombines TRBV7-9 with TRBJ1-2, with D possibly being TRBD1 (5 bases). The V end lost 3 bases, the J end lost 8 bases, and 13 bases lay between the germline ends. Germline CDR1 SEHNR, CDR2 FQNEAQ (reference sequence). The CDR3 has 13 amino acids. CDR3 in amino acids: CASSFETAGGYTF. The CDR3 coding sequence is TGTGCCAGCAGCTTTGAGACAGCTGGCGGCTACACCTTC.

The rearrangement links TRBV19 to TRBJ2-1, with D possibly being TRBD1 (5 bases). V was trimmed by 3 bases and J by 7 bases, leaving 13 bases between them. CDR3 length: 14 amino acids. Germline lookup yields CDR1 LNHDA and CDR2 SQIVND (reference sequence). CDR3: CASSIDRWENEQFF. The DNA for the CDR3 is TGTGCCAGTAGTATCGACAGATGGGAAAATGAGCAGTTCTTC.

V usage is TRBV6-6 and J usage is TRBJ1-6, with D possibly TRBD1 on 6 matching bases. V shed 5 bases and J shed 6 bases, with 14 bases lying between them. This CDR3 comprises 15 residues. CDR1 is MNHNY and CDR2 is SVGAGI in the germline V gene (reference sequence). The CDR3 bases are TGTGCCAGCAGTCCAGGGGCGGTTGTTAATTCACCCCTCCACTTT. Protein: CASSPGAVVNSPLHF.

This clone has just one count. The germline gene is not matched at one end of the junction; a read error may be the cause. The CDR3 loop reads CASSPRDRANTGELFF. For the CDR3, the DNA is TGTGCTAGCAGCCCGCGGGACAGGGCGAACACCGGGGAGCTGTTTTTT. The chain recombines TRBV7-7 with TRBJ2-2, with 9 bases lining up with TRBD1. The germline CDR1 and CDR2 sequences are SSHAT and FNYEAQ (reference sequence). The CDR3 is 16 residues long.

This sequence joins TRBV11-1 and TRBJ1-1; 11 bases line up with TRBD1. V dropped 5 bases and J dropped 5; count of bases not matched to a gene: 4. This CDR3 spans 14 amino acids. The germline gives CDR1 SGHAT, CDR2 FQDESV (reference sequence). The CDR3 loop reads CASSPGTGGTEAFF. The CDR3 nucleotides read TGTGCCAGCAGCCCCGGGACAGGGGGAACTGAAGCTTTCTTT.

This chain uses TRBV29-1 with TRBJ2-7, with D possibly TRBD1 on 6 matching bases. This CDR3 contains 12 residues. V lost 7 bases to trimming and J lost 2 bases, with 12 bases between them. Germline V gene lookup returns CDR1 SQVTM and CDR2 ANQGSEA. CDR3 amino acids: CSARTVPYEQYF. The CDR3 bases are TGCAGCGCCAGGACAGTCCCCTACGAGCAGTACTTC.

The genes are TRBV11-3 and TRBJ1-1; 10 bases map to TRBD1. The CDR3 extends over 15 amino acids. Germline CDR1 and CDR2: SGHNT and YENEEA. Trimming took 1 base from V and 6 from J; bases not matched to a gene: 5. DNA for the CDR3: TGTGCCAGCAGCTTAGTGGGGACAGGGGTTTCTGAAGCTTTCTTT. The encoded protein is CASSLVGTGVSEAFF.

The J gene is TRBJ2-7, the V gene TRBV15, with 9 bases fitting TRBD1. CDR3 size: 14 residues. CDR1 and CDR2 (germline): LNHNV, YYDKDF (reference sequence). Trimming removed 0 bases from V and 6 bases from J; junction bases left unmatched: 3. The CDR3 spells CATSRDRQGVEQYF. The CDR3 DNA is TGTGCCACCAGCAGAGATCGACAGGGGGTCGAGCAGTACTTC.